A single sample gave rise to the 26 T cell receptor beta chains below, sequenced in a study of cytomegalovirus exposure and HLA in healthy donors. The PCR employed 60 Vbeta primers together with 13 Jbeta primers. Profiled with immunoSEQ multiplex PCR; TCRdb holds only in-frame clones, not every one. This repertoire shows more than 75,000 clones, approximately 79% found once; its top ten account for about 2.5%. What was sequenced was PBMCs. Source of these receptors: a man younger than 45 in good health and CMV-seronegative.

The rearrangement joins TRBV6-5 to TRBJ1-5; 9 bases are a match to TRBD1. Germline CDR1 and CDR2: MNHEY and SVGAGI. CDR3 length: 15 amino acids. The V segment lost 6 bases and the J segment 7 bases; nucleotides outside the gene matches: 10. The CDR3 region has the DNA TGTGCCAGCAGATCTTCGGACAGGGGTGAACAGCCCCAGCATTTT. Translated: CASRSSDRGEQPQHF.

The genes are TRBV13 and TRBJ2-7, with D perhaps TRBD2 (5 bases). Trimming pared 5 bases from V and 1 base from J, leaving 12 bases between. This CDR3 contains 14 residues. Germline loops: CDR1 PRHDT, CDR2 FYEKMQ (reference sequence). The CDR3 region has the DNA TGTGCCAGCAGCCCCTCGACGGGGTCCTACGAGCAGTACTTC. This sequence encodes CASSPSTGSYEQYF.

The rearrangement joins TRBV6-1 to TRBJ1-5; D is perhaps TRBD1 (5 bases). The CDR3 consists of 15 residues. The V gene lost 8 bases and the J gene lost 0 bases, with 14 bases spanning the gap. Germline V CDR1 and CDR2: MNHNS, SASEGT. CDR3 sequence (DNA): TGTGCCAGCCTCGGGGGGACTTATAGCAATCAGCCCCAGCATTTT. This sequence encodes CASLGGTYSNQPQHF.

DNA of the CDR3: TGCGCCAGCAGCCTTAGACAGGGGAATGAAAAACTGTTTTTT. Translating gives CASSLRQGNEKLFF. V and J are TRBV5-1 and TRBJ1-4, with 8 bases matching TRBD1. CDR3 length: 14 residues. The germline V gene encodes CDR1 SGHRS and CDR2 YFSETQ. J gave up 5 bases and V 4 bases, and 4 bases lay outside the gene matches.

The chain carries TRBV29-1 and TRBJ1-2; tentative D call: TRBD1 (6 bases). Trimming stripped 4 bases from V and 5 bases from J, with 17 bases between. The germline gives CDR1 SQVTM, CDR2 ANQGSEA. The CDR3 length is 14 residues. CDR3 in amino acids: CSVVTGSWGYGYTF. Written as DNA, the CDR3 is TGCAGCGTTGTGACAGGTTCTTGGGGTTATGGCTACACCTTC.

The chain uses TRBV7-9 and TRBJ2-2; no clear D gene. The germline V and J ends were trimmed by 3 bases and 3 bases, with 20 bases remaining between them. The CDR3 length is 18 residues. Per germline, CDR1 SEHNR and CDR2 FQNEAQ (reference sequence). The CDR3 DNA reads TGTGCCAGCAGCTTGTACCCGCTCCTTCAGAATCACACCGGGGAGCTGTTTTTT. This sequence encodes CASSLYPLLQNHTGELFF.

V and J are TRBV5-6 and TRBJ2-5; 8 bases fit TRBD2. V was pared by 4 bases and J by 4 bases, with 12 bases of the junction left unmatched. The germline gives CDR1 SGHDT, CDR2 YYEEEE. The CDR3 contains 16 residues. The CDR3 loop reads CASSRPFAGGGETQYF. CDR3 in DNA: TGTGCCAGCAGCCGCCCTTTCGCGGGGGGCGGAGAGACCCAGTACTTC.

This chain joins TRBV2 and TRBJ2-5, with 7 bases fitting TRBD1. The CDR3 has 15 amino acids. V lost 4 bases and J lost 5; bases outside the gene matches: 10. CDR1 is SNHLY and CDR2 is FYNNEI in the germline V gene. CDR3 residues: CASSATGVVSETQYF. The CDR3 nucleotides read TGTGCCAGCAGTGCCACAGGGGTCGTCTCTGAGACCCAGTACTTC.

J is TRBJ2-2 and V is TRBV5-4, with 8 bases aligning to TRBD2. This CDR3 is built from 15 residues. V shed 2 bases, J shed 5 bases, and the junction held 5 bases outside the gene matches. Germline-derived CDR1 and CDR2 are SGHNT and YYREEE (reference sequence). The CDR3 coding sequence is TGTGCCAGCAGCTTCGGCGGGAGGTGGACCGGGGAGCTGTTTTTT. Its translation: CASSFGGRWTGELFF. Full variable domain (outside the CDR3, taken from reference TRBV5-4 and TRBJ2-2): ETGVTQSPTHLIKTRGQQVTLRCSSQSGHNTVSWYQQALGQGPQFIFQYYREEENGRGNFPPRFSGLQFPNYSSELNVNALELDDSALYLCASSFGGRWTGELFFGEGSRLTVL.

V is TRBV30 and J is TRBJ1-6; the D is unclear. The CDR3 sequence is 14 residues long. V was trimmed by 4 bases and J by 5 bases, leaving 12 bases between them. Germline CDR1 reads GTSNPN; CDR2 reads SVGIG (reference sequence). Here the CDR3 DNA reads TGTGCCTGGACTTCGCAGGCTAATAATTCACCCCTCCACTTT. Residues: CAWTSQANNSPLHF.

As concerns this clone: One end of the junction is discordant with germline, which a read error may explain. The chain couples TRBV5-8 to TRBJ2-5, with 8 bases fitting TRBD2. This CDR3 contains 16 residues. The germline CDR1 and CDR2 sequences are SGHTS and YDEGEE. Here the CDR3 DNA reads TGTGCCCGCAGCTTAGGTTCCCGGGGGGGACAAGAGACCCAGTACTTC. It specifies CARSLGSRGGQETQYF.

This clone appeared a single time. The chain links TRBV11-2 to TRBJ2-2, with TRBD2 identical over 9 bases. Germline values: CDR1 SGHAT, CDR2 FQNNGV. With 1 base clipped from V and 3 bases from J, the junction kept 3 bases outside the gene matches. The CDR3 runs 16 residues. The DNA for the CDR3 is TGTGCCAGCAGCTTAGTAGCGGGGGCCTACACCGGGGAGCTGTTTTTT. This sequence encodes CASSLVAGAYTGELFF.

This clone occurred once. The genes are TRBV28 and TRBJ2-7; 10 bases map to TRBD1. After removal of 7 bases from V and 2 bases from J, the junction contained 2 bases not matched to a gene. The CDR3 runs to 13 residues. Germline V gene lookup returns CDR1 MDHEN and CDR2 SYDVKM. The chain's CDR3 is CASTGQGPYEQYF. CDR3 bases: TGTGCCAGCACGGGACAGGGGCCCTACGAGCAGTACTTC.

V usage is TRBV10-1 and J usage is TRBJ1-2; 7 bases fit TRBD1. Germline CDR1 WNHNN, CDR2 SYGVQD (reference sequence). The CDR3 consists of 16 residues. V dropped 8 bases and J dropped 7; count of bases not matched to a gene: 19. This CDR3 is CASARRGNRGKSGYTF. CDR3 DNA sequence: TGCGCCAGCGCCAGGAGGGGCAACAGGGGAAAGTCTGGCTACACCTTC.

The chain recombines TRBV10-3 with TRBJ1-5; D is perhaps TRBD1 (6 bases). The CDR3 contains 22 residues. V shed 0 bases and J shed 0 bases, with 27 bases lying between them. CDR1 is ENHRY, CDR2 SYGVKD, per germline. In nucleotides, the CDR3 is TGTGCCATCAGTGAGTCCCCTATCTTTTCGGGGGGGCCGGGGTATAGCAATCAGCCCCAGCATTTT. This gives the protein CAISESPIFSGGPGYSNQPQHF.

In its sample, this clone was seen once. This sequence joins TRBV19 and TRBJ2-2, with 7 bases lining up with TRBD1. The CDR3 runs 16 residues. Germline CDR1 reads LNHDA; CDR2 reads SQIVND (reference sequence). J gave up 2 bases and V 2 bases, and 5 bases lay outside the gene matches. CDR3 sequence: CASSIFYRGNTGELFF. Here the CDR3 DNA reads TGTGCCAGTAGTATATTCTACAGGGGAAACACCGGGGAGCTGTTTTTT.

V and J are TRBV2 and TRBJ2-3; D is perhaps TRBD2 (6 bases). V was clipped by 10 bases and J by 6 bases, with 20 bases between them. CDR1 is SNHLY, CDR2 FYNNEI, per germline. CDR3 length: 14 residues. CDR3 protein: CATGRGGGRDTQYF. Here the CDR3 DNA reads TGTGCCACCGGCCGTGGGGGAGGTAGGGATACGCAGTATTTT.

This CDR3 is CASSVRDRVYEQYF. The CDR3 coding sequence is TGTGCCAGCAGCGTGAGGGACAGGGTCTACGAGCAGTACTTC. This chain links TRBV27 with TRBJ2-7; 9 nucleotides match TRBD1. The CDR3 spans 14 residues. The V and J ends lost 6 bases and 3 bases, in that order; junction bases with no gene match: 6. Germline CDR1 and CDR2: MNHEY and SMNVEV (reference sequence).

This rearrangement joins TRBV5-4 to TRBJ2-7; TRBD2 aligns across 8 bases. CDR1 and CDR2 (germline): SGHNT, YYREEE (reference sequence). The CDR3 extends over 20 amino acids. The trim removed 1 base at V and 5 bases at J, leaving 23 bases unmatched. The DNA of the CDR3 is TGTGCCAGCAGCTTGCAGGTTATTCTCTTCGGTGTAGCGGGGCATCACGAGCAGTACTTC. Translated, it gives CASSLQVILFGVAGHHEQYF.

V and J are TRBV4-2 and TRBJ1-2, with unresolved D. This CDR3 region has 14 residues. V was shortened by 0 bases and J by 8 bases, with 13 bases between the two germline ends. The germline V gene has CDR1 LGHNA and CDR2 YNFKEQ. CDR3 sequence reads: CASSQEGQASGYTF. The CDR3 region has the DNA TGTGCCAGCAGCCAAGAAGGCCAGGCTAGCGGCTACACCTTC.

Regarding this clone: One junction end does not reproduce the germline sequence, and a read error may be involved. The genes are TRBV2 and TRBJ1-1, with D possibly matching TRBD1 (5 bases). CDR3 length: 10 amino acids. From germline, CDR1 is SNHLY and CDR2 FYNNEI. The CDR3 sequence: CASPFLGPIF. CDR3 in DNA: TGTGCCAGCCCCTTCCTGGGGCCTATCTTT.

This clone came up once. The rearrangement links TRBV30 to TRBJ2-3; TRBD1 aligns across 7 bases. The CDR3 consists of 14 residues. From germline, CDR1 is GTSNPN and CDR2 SVGIG (reference sequence). With V trimmed by 0 bases and J by 7 bases, 7 bases remained unmatched. As DNA, the CDR3 is TGTGCCTGGAGTGTACTCGCAGGGGGAAATACGCAGTATTTT. It specifies CAWSVLAGGNTQYF.

The rearrangement joins TRBV7-9 to TRBJ1-5, with D tentatively TRBD1 (5 bases). Per germline, CDR1 SEHNR and CDR2 FQNEAQ (reference sequence). Trimming stripped 2 bases from V and 4 bases from J, with 9 bases between. This CDR3 comprises 14 residues. CDR3 nucleotide sequence: TGTGCCAGCAGCTTAAAGGGGTCGAATCAGCCCCAGCATTTT. It is translated as CASSLKGSNQPQHF.

The chain recombines TRBV7-9 with TRBJ2-7; 7 bases line up with TRBD1. V gave up 3 bases and J gave up 5 bases; unmatched junction bases: 1. Germline V gene lookup returns CDR1 SEHNR and CDR2 FQNEAQ (reference sequence). This CDR3 comprises 12 residues. CDR3 residues: CASSLGTDEQYF. DNA for the CDR3: TGTGCCAGCAGCTTGGGGACAGACGAGCAGTACTTC.

This clone has just one count. The chain joins TRBV29-1 to TRBJ2-7; 8 bases match TRBD1. Per the germline V gene, CDR1 is SQVTM and CDR2 is ANQGSEA. CDR3 length equals 13 residues. V was clipped by 6 bases and J by 4 bases; unmatched bases: 8. The CDR3 loop reads CSVGDRFIYEQYF. The CDR3 nucleotides are TGCAGCGTGGGGGACAGGTTTATTTACGAGCAGTACTTC.

The CDR3 loop reads CASSLSGYETGYTF. CDR3 DNA: TGTGCCAGCAGTTTGTCAGGGTACGAGACGGGCTACACCTTC. This chain uses TRBV6-6 with TRBJ1-2; D perhaps matches TRBD1 (5 bases). The CDR3 covers 14 residues. Looked up from germline, CDR1 is MNHNY and CDR2 is SVGAGI (reference sequence). The V and J ends lost 4 bases and 8 bases respectively, with 17 bases between them.